These T cell receptor beta chains were read from a single sample in a study of shared clonotypes between healthy human individuals. The method was immunoSEQ multiplex PCR; TCRdb's version includes in-frame clones alone and lacks a portion of them. Of millions of clones in the sample, over 85% were seen once. The sample consisted of naive CD8+ T cells sorted from blood. Source of these receptors: a man aged 18 to 35 in good health. The CDR3 runs from the conserved cysteine through the conserved F or W. The D gene is left open where the match is weak. For some rows the clone size is stated as once, few or many, or as a class when expanded; others skip it.

clone size | J gene | CDR3 length | D gene | V gene | CDR3 protein | CDR3 DNA
NA | TRBJ1-1 | 14 | NA | TRBV9 | CASSPEGLNTEAFF | TGTGCCAGCAGCCCCGAAGGCTTGAACACTGAAGCTTTCTTT
NA | TRBJ2-2 | 17 | NA | TRBV9 | CASSLSTERANTGELFF | TGTGCCAGCAGCCTTTCGACCGAACGCGCGAACACCGGGGAGCTGTTTTTT
NA | TRBJ2-5 | 15 | TRBD1 | TRBV7-9 | CASSPPGQGWETQYF | TGTGCCAGCAGCCCTCCGGGACAGGGTTGGGAGACCCAGTACTTC
NA | TRBJ2-5 | 13 | NA | TRBV27 | CASSSTSQETQYF | TGTGCCAGCAGTTCCACTTCCCAAGAGACCCAGTACTTC
NA | TRBJ1-5 | 14 | NA | TRBV27 | CASRPGGSNQPQHF | TGTGCCAGCAGGCCAGGAGGGAGCAATCAGCCCCAGCATTTT
once | TRBJ2-7 | 16 | TRBD2 | TRBV7-8 | CASSGTPSGGGNEQYF | TGTGCCAGCAGCGGAACCCCTAGCGGGGGGGGCAACGAGCAGTACTTC
once | TRBJ2-7 | 17 | TRBD2 | TRBV5-4 | CASSPGLAGSVAYEQYF | TGTGCCAGCAGCCCCGGACTAGCGGGGTCCGTAGCCTACGAGCAGTACTTC
once | TRBJ2-3 | 13 | NA | TRBV27 | CAGGNPSTDTQYF | TGTGCCGGGGGTAATCCTAGCACAGATACGCAGTATTTT
NA | TRBJ1-1 | 14 | NA | TRBV15 | CATSREGWNTEAFF | TGTGCCACCAGCAGAGAGGGTTGGAACACTGAAGCTTTCTTT
NA | TRBJ2-2 | 14 | NA | TRBV9 | CASSVARGAGELFF | TGTGCCAGCAGCGTAGCTCGAGGGGCCGGGGAGCTGTTTTTT
NA | TRBJ2-1 | 13 | TRBD2 | TRBV27 | CASGTSDYNEQFF | TGTGCCAGCGGGACTAGCGACTACAATGAGCAGTTCTTC
once | TRBJ2-7 | 14 | TRBD1 | TRBV25-1 | CASSEKGQAYEQYF | TGTGCCAGCAGTGAAAAGGGACAGGCCTACGAGCAGTACTTC
NA | TRBJ2-1 | 15 | TRBD2 | TRBV27 | CASSLPGAGYNEQFF | TGTGCCAGCAGCCTCCCGGGAGCGGGGTACAATGAGCAGTTCTTC
NA | TRBJ2-4 | 11 | NA | TRBV18 | CASTGANIQYF | TGTGCCAGCACTGGGGCAAACATTCAGTACTTC
NA | TRBJ1-5 | 13 | NA | TRBV5-6 | CASSLYSNQPQHF | TGTGCCAGCAGCCTCTATAGCAATCAGCCCCAGCATTTT
NA | TRBJ1-2 | 12 | NA | TRBV5-1 | CASSLAGDSYTF | TGCGCCAGCAGCTTGGCAGGGGATAGCTACACCTTC
NA | TRBJ2-7 | 15 | NA | TRBV7-9 | CASSSPRRPSYEQYF | TGTGCCAGCAGCTCACCCCGTCGACCCTCCTACGAGCAGTACTTC
NA | TRBJ1-1 | 14 | NA | TRBV7-9 | CASSRTYMNTEAFF | TGTGCCAGCAGCCGGACTTACATGAACACTGAAGCTTTCTTT
NA | TRBJ2-1 | 13 | NA | TRBV7-8 | CASSLQGYNEQFF | TGTGCCAGCAGCTTGCAGGGCTACAATGAGCAGTTCTTC
NA | TRBJ2-5 | 15 | TRBD1 | TRBV11-3 | CASSPAMDREETQYF | TGTGCCAGCAGCCCGGCCATGGACAGGGAAGAGACCCAGTACTTC
once | TRBJ2-2 | 15 | NA | TRBV5-1 | CASSRTQMGTGELFF | TGCGCCAGCAGCCGGACTCAGATGGGTACCGGGGAGCTGTTTTTT
once | TRBJ2-1 | 14 | NA | TRBV29-1 | CSGGDSATYNEQFF | TGCAGCGGCGGGGACTCGGCCACTTACAATGAGCAGTTCTTC
NA | TRBJ2-2 | 19 | TRBD2 | TRBV4-1 | CASSQVATLADGNTGELFF | TGCGCCAGCAGCCAAGTGGCCACACTAGCGGACGGGAACACCGGGGAGCTGTTTTTT
NA | TRBJ2-3 | 18 | TRBD2 | TRBV27 | CASSPQMAGSGFTDTQYF | TGTGCCAGCAGTCCCCAAATGGCGGGTAGCGGGTTCACAGATACGCAGTATTTT
NA | TRBJ2-7 | 14 | NA | TRBV27 | CASRSAGTTYEQYF | TGTGCCAGCAGGTCTGCAGGGACCACCTACGAGCAGTACTTC
NA | TRBJ1-1 | 15 | NA | TRBV9 | CASSPTGTLNTEAFF | TGTGCCAGCAGCCCCACCGGGACGCTGAACACTGAAGCTTTCTTT
NA | TRBJ2-7 | 17 | NA | TRBV14 | CASSQNVAGPGTNEQYF | TGTGCCAGCAGCCAAAATGTGGCAGGGCCCGGTACCAACGAGCAGTACTTC
NA | TRBJ2-1 | 15 | TRBD2 | TRBV4-1 | CASSPGTSVYNEQFF | TGCGCCAGCAGCCCCGGGACTAGCGTGTACAATGAGCAGTTCTTC
NA | TRBJ1-2 | 10 | NA | TRBV14 | CASSRYGYTF | TGTGCCAGCAGCCGCTATGGCTACACCTTC
NA | TRBJ2-7 | 15 | TRBD2 | TRBV5-4 | CASSLSGLAGDEQYF | TGTGCCAGCAGCTTGAGCGGACTAGCGGGAGACGAGCAGTACTTC
NA | TRBJ1-2 | 13 | NA | TRBV28 | CASSLTAEAVYTF | TGTGCCAGCAGTTTGACGGCAGAGGCAGTTTACACCTTC
NA | TRBJ2-7 | 15 | NA | TRBV28 | CASSPGGTGKYEQYF | TGTGCCAGCAGTCCTGGGGGGACCGGAAAGTACGAGCAGTACTTC
NA | TRBJ2-7 | 12 | NA | TRBV6-1 | CASSHLTDEQYF | TGTGCCAGCAGCCACTTGACGGACGAGCAGTACTTC
NA | TRBJ1-3 | 13 | NA | TRBV12-5 | CASGGHSGNTIYF | TGTGCTAGTGGTGGACACTCTGGAAACACCATATATTTT